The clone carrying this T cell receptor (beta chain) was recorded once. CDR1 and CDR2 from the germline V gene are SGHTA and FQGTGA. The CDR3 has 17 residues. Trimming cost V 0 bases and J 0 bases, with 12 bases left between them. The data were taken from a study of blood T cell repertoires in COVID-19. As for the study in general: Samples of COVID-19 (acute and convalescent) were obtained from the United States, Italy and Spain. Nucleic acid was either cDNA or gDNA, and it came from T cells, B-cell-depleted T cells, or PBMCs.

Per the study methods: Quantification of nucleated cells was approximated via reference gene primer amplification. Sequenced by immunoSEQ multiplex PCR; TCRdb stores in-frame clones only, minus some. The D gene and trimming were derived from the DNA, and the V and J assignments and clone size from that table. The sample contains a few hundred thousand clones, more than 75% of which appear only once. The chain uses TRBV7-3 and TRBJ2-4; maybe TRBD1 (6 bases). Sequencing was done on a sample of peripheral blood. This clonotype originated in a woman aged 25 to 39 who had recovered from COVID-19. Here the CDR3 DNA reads TGTGCCAGCAGCTTAACTGCCCCAGGGGCAGCCAAAAACATTCAGTACTTC. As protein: CASSLTAPGAAKNIQYF.